This TCR beta chain was profiled in a study of blood T cell repertoires in COVID-19. Study context: COVID-19 samples from acute and convalescent phases originated in the United States, Italy and Spain. T cells, B-cell-depleted T cells, or PBMCs supplied cDNA or gDNA.

Study processing details: Using reference gene primer amplification, nucleated cell counts were estimated. Libraries were prepared by immunoSEQ multiplex PCR; TCRdb keeps only in-frame clonotypes and omits some of them. V and J calls and clone size come straight from that table; D and trimming were deduced from the DNA. This sample has about 86,000 clones, with 75% to 90% found just once. Sequenced material: peripheral blood. This sequence originates from a human donor in a cohort sampled during active COVID-19.

CDR3 amino acids: CASSLTGSSNTGELFF. The CDR3, as DNA: TGTGCCAGCAGTTTAACTGGGAGTTCGAACACCGGGGAGCTGTTTTTT. V and J are TRBV11-2 and TRBJ2-2; TRBD2 might be the D (5 bases). Trimming removed 6 bases at V and 0 bases at J, with 14 bases between. The CDR3 runs 16 residues. The germline V gene has CDR1 SGHAT and CDR2 FQNNGV.